A single sample gave rise to the 21 T cell receptor beta chains below, sequenced in a study of cytotoxic CD8 clonotypes in ibrutinib-treated CLL. Clones were sequenced by immunoSEQ multiplex PCR, and TCRdb holds only the in-frame ones, with some missing. Among approximately 20,000 clones listed, about 84% were seen once. Sequenced here: PBMCs, sampled before ibrutinib treatment. Source of these receptors: a human donor with chronic lymphocytic leukemia.

The chain recombines TRBV6-4 with TRBJ1-2; no firm D call. V lost 6 bases to trimming and J lost 0 bases, with 8 bases between them. CDR1 is MRHNA and CDR2 is SNTAGT in the germline V gene. This CDR3 has 13 amino acids. The CDR3 is CASSETPNYGYTF. The CDR3 nucleotides are TGTGCCAGCAGCGAAACTCCTAACTATGGCTACACCTTC.

This clone was observed once. V usage is TRBV5-1 and J usage is TRBJ2-5; TRBD2 matches 7 bases. Trimming cost V 4 bases and J 3 bases; bases outside gene matches: 9. This CDR3 region has 15 residues. The germline V gene encodes CDR1 SGHRS and CDR2 YFSETQ. The CDR3 loop reads CASSPSGDGKETQYF. The CDR3 nucleotides are TGCGCCAGCAGCCCCAGCGGGGACGGGAAAGAGACCCAGTACTTC.

The chain uses TRBV4-1 and TRBJ2-3; 8 bases are shared with TRBD2. Trimming at V came to 2 bases and at J to 3 bases, leaving 4 bases not matched to a gene. Germline values: CDR1 MGHRA, CDR2 YSYEKL. This CDR3 has 15 amino acids. The CDR3 DNA reads TGCGCCAGCAGCCAACGAGGCGGGGGGACAGATACGCAGTATTTT. Its protein is CASSQRGGGTDTQYF.

The genes are TRBV7-6 and TRBJ1-3, with D perhaps matching TRBD1 (6 bases). V lost 8 bases and J 1 base, leaving 24 bases between the germline ends. CDR3 size: 18 residues. Germline-derived CDR1 and CDR2 are SGHVS and FNYEAQ. The CDR3 nucleotides are TGTGCCAGCCCGCTCCACACCCCACAGGGTGGGTCTGGAAACACCATATATTTT. It encodes CASPLHTPQGGSGNTIYF.

The chain is built from TRBV19 and TRBJ2-1; 10 nucleotides line up with TRBD2. CDR1 is LNHDA, CDR2 SQIVND, per germline (reference sequence). The ends lost 3 bases at V and 9 bases at J; junction bases unmatched: 5. This CDR3 is built from 14 residues. CDR3 sequence reads: CASSILAGAGEQFF. Written as DNA, the CDR3 is TGTGCCAGTAGTATTCTAGCGGGGGCGGGTGAGCAGTTCTTC.

The chain recombines TRBV4-2 with TRBJ1-1; the D is unclear. This CDR3 comprises 13 residues. V lost 0 bases to trimming and J lost 5 bases, with 7 bases between them. Per the germline V gene, CDR1 is LGHNA and CDR2 is YNFKEQ. The CDR3 coding sequence is TGTGCCAGCAGCCAAGACGCTCGGACTGAAGCTTTCTTT. Encoded protein: CASSQDARTEAFF.

The chain employs TRBV7-2 and TRBJ2-5, with D uncertain. Trimming shortened V by 5 bases and J by 1 base, and 8 bases separated the two germline ends. Germline-derived CDR1 and CDR2 are SGHTA and FQGNSA. This CDR3 has 13 amino acids. In nucleotides, the CDR3 is TGTGCCAGCAGCGGCGGTCCCCAAGAGACCCAGTACTTC. It codes for CASSGGPQETQYF.

The chain joins TRBV18 to TRBJ1-1; TRBD1 is a possible D gene (5 bases). This CDR3 comprises 14 residues. Germline V gene lookup returns CDR1 KGHSH and CDR2 LQKENI. Trimming took off 2 bases at V and 7 bases at J, with 14 bases between the two ends. CDR3 sequence (DNA): TGTGCCAGCTCACCATTTCAGGGAGAAGGTGAAGCTTTCTTT. Protein sequence: CASSPFQGEGEAFF.

The CDR3 DNA is TGCGCCAGCAGCAGGGGGACTGGGGTTGCGGAGGCGAACACGCAGTATTTT. Residues: CASSRGTGVAEANTQYF. The V call is TRBV5-1, the J call TRBJ2-3; D may match TRBD1 or TRBD2 (6 bases each). The CDR3 totals 17 residues. The V end lost 4 bases, the J end lost 9 bases, and 27 bases lay between the germline ends. CDR1 SGHRS and CDR2 YFSETQ come from the germline V gene.

This sequence joins TRBV18 and TRBJ1-4; possible D gene TRBD1, 5 bases. CDR3 length: 19 amino acids. Per the germline V gene, CDR1 is KGHSH and CDR2 is LQKENI. V lost 1 base and J lost 3, with 21 bases in between. The CDR3 loop reads CASSPRTPGTSRPNEKLFF. The CDR3 DNA reads as TGTGCCAGCTCACCACGGACACCCGGAACGAGTCGACCTAATGAAAAACTGTTTTTT.

The rearrangement joins TRBV7-8 to TRBJ1-5; a weak D match, TRBD1 (5 bases). Germline V lookup: CDR1 SGHVS, CDR2 FQNEAQ. This CDR3 comprises 19 residues. V shed 0 bases and J shed 2 bases, with 20 bases lying between them. CDR3 DNA sequence: TGTGCCAGCAGCTTAGCGCAGGATGGGGGGGTGTTGGGCAATCAGCCCCAGCATTTT. This translates into CASSLAQDGGVLGNQPQHF.

The chain uses TRBV4-1 and TRBJ2-7; D is unclear. The V gene lost 0 bases and the J gene lost 0 bases, with 6 bases spanning the gap. CDR3 length equals 14 residues. Per germline, CDR1 MGHRA and CDR2 YSYEKL. The CDR3 bases are TGCGCCAGCAGCCAAGAACCATACTCCTACGAGCAGTACTTC. Its protein is CASSQEPYSYEQYF.

The chain combines TRBV6-1 with TRBJ1-1; D is undetermined. This CDR3 is 13 amino acids long. Germline V lookup: CDR1 MNHNS, CDR2 SASEGT. The V end lost 7 bases, the J end lost 1 base, and 10 bases lay between the germline ends. This chain's CDR3 is CASNRGPNTEAFF. CDR3 sequence (DNA): TGTGCCAGCAATCGGGGTCCGAACACTGAAGCTTTCTTT.

This clone was counted only a few times. This chain links TRBV7-2 with TRBJ2-3; D uncertain. The V end was cut by 7 bases, the J end by 0 bases, with 11 bases between. The CDR3 covers 14 residues. Germline V CDR1 and CDR2: SGHTA, FQGNSA. The CDR3 spells CASTSYKSTDTQYF. CDR3 bases: TGTGCCAGCACCTCCTACAAAAGCACAGATACGCAGTATTTT.

The chain uses TRBV7-9 and TRBJ1-1; 9 nucleotides align to TRBD1. CDR3 size: 15 residues. Germline values: CDR1 SEHNR, CDR2 FQNEAQ (reference sequence). Trimming took 5 bases from V and 6 from J; bases not matched to a gene: 10. Here the CDR3 DNA reads TGTGCCAGCAGCCCCCCGGGACAGGGATGGGCTGAAGCTTTCTTT. This codes for CASSPPGQGWAEAFF. The full variable domain, with the rest looked up from reference TRBV7-9 and TRBJ1-1, is DTGVSQNPRHKITKRGQNVTFRCDPISEHNRLYWYRQTLGQGPEFLTYFQNEAQLEKSRLLSDRFSAERPKGSFSTLEIQRTEQGDSAMYLCASSPPGQGWAEAFFGQGTRLTVV.

The gene calls are TRBV9 and TRBJ2-7, with 12 bases lining up with TRBD2. This CDR3 comprises 16 residues. V shed 3 bases and J 5 bases; nucleotides not matched to a gene: 9. From germline, CDR1 is SGDLS and CDR2 YYNGEE. The CDR3 sequence: CASSAPLAGGPDEQYF. For the CDR3, the DNA is TGTGCCAGCAGCGCTCCCCTAGCGGGGGGGCCCGACGAGCAGTACTTC.

This rearrangement joins TRBV6-1 to TRBJ2-3; D might be TRBD1 (5 bases). The length of the CDR3 is 14 residues. The V gene lost 2 bases and the J gene lost 2 bases, with 8 bases spanning the gap. Germline V gene lookup returns CDR1 MNHNS and CDR2 SASEGT. The CDR3 is CASSERQPTDTQYF. CDR3 nucleotide sequence: TGTGCCAGCAGTGAAAGACAGCCCACAGATACGCAGTATTTT.

The chain is built from TRBV28 and TRBJ1-3; no firm D call. Trimming shortened V by 3 bases and J by 5 bases, and 8 bases separated the two germline ends. Germline CDR1 MDHEN, CDR2 SYDVKM. The CDR3 totals 13 residues. CDR3 sequence: CASSFRPRNTIYF. The CDR3 DNA reads as TGTGCCAGCAGTTTTCGCCCAAGAAACACCATATATTTT.

The J gene is TRBJ1-6, the V gene TRBV6-5, with D hard to call. The V end lost 0 bases, the J end lost 12 bases, and 18 bases lay between the germline ends. The CDR3 has 16 residues. Germline loops: CDR1 MNHEY, CDR2 SVGAGI. The CDR3 spells CASSYSGSPNLLPLHF. As DNA, the CDR3 is TGTGCCAGCAGTTACTCGGGTAGCCCGAATCTCTTACCCCTCCACTTT.

J is TRBJ1-6 and V is TRBV6-1; D not certain. This CDR3 contains 13 residues. Germline assignment: CDR1 MNHNS and CDR2 SASEGT. With 10 bases removed from V and 2 bases from J, the gap between germline ends came to 9 bases. The CDR3 loop is CAIRGTYNSPLHF. CDR3 nucleotide sequence: TGTGCCATCCGGGGTACCTATAATTCACCCCTCCACTTT.

The V call is TRBV6-5, the J call TRBJ1-1; TRBD1 matches at 8 bases. Trimming at V came to 0 bases and at J to 6 bases, leaving 9 bases not matched to a gene. The CDR3 loop spans 16 amino acids. Germline V gene data show CDR1 as MNHEY and CDR2 as SVGAGI. CDR3 bases: TGTGCCAGCAGTTACTCGACAGGGGTCGCAGCCCCTGAAGCTTTCTTT. Translating it yields CASSYSTGVAAPEAFF.